This section outlines one T cell receptor (beta chain) sequence together with its context. Its antigen is unidentified. This sample is part of a study of T cells after yellow fever vaccination. The authors made TCR cDNA by 5'RACE template switching, adding a universal primer site and UMIs. Each CDR3 protein gets one entry after TCRdb re-called the 5' RACE reads with MiXCR. The repertoire holds approximately 93,000 distinct CDR3 sequences, under 7% seen once, with under 50% in the top ten. Findings and caveats of the study: Post-booster repertoires again held most primary-vaccination clones (just under 97% CD4, roughly 90% CD8).

The receptor was isolated from a man younger than 35 who received the YFV17D yellow fever vaccine. The input for sequencing was CD8+ T cells sorted from PBMCs, taken 10 days after the yellow fever booster vaccination.

The chain's CDR3 is CASSEQGFGTDTQYF. The CDR3 DNA sequence: TGTGCCAGTTCCGAGCAGGGGTTTGGCACAGATACGCAGTATTTT. The chain links TRBV9 to TRBJ2-3, with a weak D call TRBD1 (6 bases). Germline CDR1 SGDLS, CDR2 YYNGEE. Deletions cut 8 bases from V and 1 base from J, with 17 bases between. The CDR3 sequence is 15 residues long.